Reported below is one T cell receptor beta chain. Under the authors' procedure: Scientists estimated how many nucleated cells there were by amplifying reference gene primers. The repertoire was sequenced with immunoSEQ multiplex PCR; TCRdb's copy has only in-frame clones and lacks some. V and J calls plus clone size are reproduced from that table; the DNA served to infer D and trimming. The data hold 310,000 or so clones, with roughly 86% observed a single time. The CDR3 has 15 amino acids. Trimming removed 6 bases at V and 4 bases at J, with 16 bases between. The V gene's germline CDR1 is LNHDA and CDR2 SQIVND (reference sequence). This specimen belongs to a study of blood T cell repertoires in COVID-19. Study context: There were acute and convalescent COVID-19 samples, and they came from the United States, Italy and Spain. From T cells, B-cell-depleted T cells, or PBMCs came the material, which was cDNA or gDNA.

The receptor's source is a woman in her 50s with acute or convalescent COVID-19. V and J are TRBV19 and TRBJ2-1, with TRBD1 as a possible D gene (5 bases). The sequenced material came from peripheral blood. For the CDR3, the DNA is TGTGCCAGTAGATCCTCCCAGGGTCTTTACAATGAGCAGTTCTTC. Protein product: CASRSSQGLYNEQFF.